This TCR beta chain was observed in a study of blood T cell repertoires in COVID-19. The overall study: Samples taken during acute and convalescent COVID-19 were collected in the United States, Italy and Spain. Sample material is recorded as cDNA or gDNA derived from T cells, B-cell-depleted T cells, or PBMCs.

As handled by the study authors: Reference gene primer amplification in the assay estimated nucleated cell counts. Profiled with immunoSEQ multiplex PCR; TCRdb holds only in-frame clones, not every one. V, J and clone size derive from that table, while D and trimming were established from the DNA sequence. The sample consists of some 140,000 clones, 70% to 85% of them appearing once. The Seattle patients joined while their infection was active and were tracked longitudinally afterward. This receptor was obtained from a man aged 55-75 years with COVID-19, enrolled during active disease. The sample comprised peripheral blood.

The CDR3 sequence: CASSESGGGAPSYEQYF. The CDR3 DNA sequence: TGCGCCAGCAGTGAGTCGGGGGGGGGAGCCCCCTCCTACGAGCAGTACTTC. The chain has TRBV10-1 and TRBJ2-7; 7 bases agree with TRBD2. The CDR3 covers 17 residues. Germline assignment: CDR1 WNHNN and CDR2 SYGVQD (reference sequence). Trimming at V came to 0 bases and at J to 0 bases, leaving 8 bases not matched to a gene.